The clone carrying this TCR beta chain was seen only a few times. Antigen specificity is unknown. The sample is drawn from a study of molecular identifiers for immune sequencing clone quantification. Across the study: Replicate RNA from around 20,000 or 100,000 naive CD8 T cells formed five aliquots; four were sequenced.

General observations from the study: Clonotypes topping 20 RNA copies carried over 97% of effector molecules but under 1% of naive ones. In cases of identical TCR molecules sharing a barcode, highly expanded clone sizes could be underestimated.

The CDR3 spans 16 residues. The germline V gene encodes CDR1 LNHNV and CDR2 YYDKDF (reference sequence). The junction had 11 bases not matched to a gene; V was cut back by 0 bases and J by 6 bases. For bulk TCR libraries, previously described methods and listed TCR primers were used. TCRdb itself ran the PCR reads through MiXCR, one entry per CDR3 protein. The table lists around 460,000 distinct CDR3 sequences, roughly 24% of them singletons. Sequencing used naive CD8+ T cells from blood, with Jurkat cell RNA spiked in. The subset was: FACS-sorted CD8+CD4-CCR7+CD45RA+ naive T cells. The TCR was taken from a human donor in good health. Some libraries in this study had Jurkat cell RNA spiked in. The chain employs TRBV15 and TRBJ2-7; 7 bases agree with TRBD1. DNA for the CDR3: TGTGCCACCAGCAGAGAGAGATTGGGACAGTCTAGCGAGCAGTACTTC. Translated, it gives CATSRERLGQSSEQYF.